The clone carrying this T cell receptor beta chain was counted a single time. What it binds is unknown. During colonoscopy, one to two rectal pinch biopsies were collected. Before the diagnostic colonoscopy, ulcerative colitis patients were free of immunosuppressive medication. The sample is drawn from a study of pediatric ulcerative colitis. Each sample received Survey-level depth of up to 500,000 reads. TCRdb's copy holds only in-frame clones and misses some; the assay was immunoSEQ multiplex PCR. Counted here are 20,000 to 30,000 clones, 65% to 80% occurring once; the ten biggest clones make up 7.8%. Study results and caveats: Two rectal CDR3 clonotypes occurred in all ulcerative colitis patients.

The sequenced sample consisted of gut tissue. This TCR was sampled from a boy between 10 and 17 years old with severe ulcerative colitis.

The CDR3 DNA follows: TGCGCCAGCAGCTTGGACAATGAAAAACTGTTTTTT. Translation gives CASSLDNEKLFF. The rearrangement links TRBV5-1 to TRBJ1-4, with D unclear. Germline V gives CDR1 SGHRS, CDR2 YFSETQ. This CDR3 has 12 amino acids. Between the trimmed V and J ends, which lost 0 bases and 5 bases, there was a span of 2 bases.